This TCR beta chain was profiled in a study of identical twins. This clonotype was observed a few times. A single record per CDR3 protein comes from TCRdb applying MiXCR to the 5' RACE reads. The sample has under 900,000 distinct CDR3 sequences; around an eighth are singletons. The CDR3 is 15 amino acids. V lost 5 bases and J 6 bases, leaving 17 bases between the germline ends. Germline V gene sequence: CDR1 SGHVS, CDR2 FNYEAQ. The sample was also reused in another study, on yellow fever vaccine responses in identical twins.

The gene calls are TRBV7-6 and TRBJ2-1; tentative D call: TRBD1 (8 bases). The source of this sequence is a woman aged 18-29 years in good health. Material for sequencing was PBMCs. This CDR3 is CASSPQRDRSNEQFF. The CDR3 coding sequence is TGTGCCAGCAGCCCCCAGCGGGACAGGTCCAATGAGCAGTTCTTC.